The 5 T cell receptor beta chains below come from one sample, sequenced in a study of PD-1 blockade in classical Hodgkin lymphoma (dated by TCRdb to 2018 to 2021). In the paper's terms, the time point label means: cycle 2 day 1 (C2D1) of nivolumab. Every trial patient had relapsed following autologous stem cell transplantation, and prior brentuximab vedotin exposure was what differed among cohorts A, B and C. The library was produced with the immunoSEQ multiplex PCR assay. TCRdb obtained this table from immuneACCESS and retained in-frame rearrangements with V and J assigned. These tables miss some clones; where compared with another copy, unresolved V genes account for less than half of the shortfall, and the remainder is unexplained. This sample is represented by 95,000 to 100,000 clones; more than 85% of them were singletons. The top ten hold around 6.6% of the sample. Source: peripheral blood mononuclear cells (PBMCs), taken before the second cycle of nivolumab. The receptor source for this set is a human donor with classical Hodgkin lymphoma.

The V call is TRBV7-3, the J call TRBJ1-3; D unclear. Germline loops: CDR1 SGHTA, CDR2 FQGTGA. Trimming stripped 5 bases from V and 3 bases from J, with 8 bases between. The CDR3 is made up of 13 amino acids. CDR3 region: CASSSVGGNTIYF. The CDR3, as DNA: TGTGCCAGCAGCAGCGTAGGTGGAAACACCATATATTTT.

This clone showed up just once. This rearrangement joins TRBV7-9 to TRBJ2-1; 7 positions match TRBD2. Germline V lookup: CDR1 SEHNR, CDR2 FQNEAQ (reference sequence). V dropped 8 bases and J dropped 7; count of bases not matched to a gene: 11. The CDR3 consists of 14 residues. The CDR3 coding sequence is TGTGCCAGCCTGGGGGGGTTTTCCTTAAATGAGCAGTTCTTC. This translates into CASLGGFSLNEQFF.

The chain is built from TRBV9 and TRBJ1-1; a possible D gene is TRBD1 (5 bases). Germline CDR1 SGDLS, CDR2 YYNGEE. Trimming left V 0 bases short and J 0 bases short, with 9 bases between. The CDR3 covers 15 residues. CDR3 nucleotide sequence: TGTGCCAGCAGCGTAGGAGGGGATTTGAACACTGAAGCTTTCTTT. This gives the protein CASSVGGDLNTEAFF.

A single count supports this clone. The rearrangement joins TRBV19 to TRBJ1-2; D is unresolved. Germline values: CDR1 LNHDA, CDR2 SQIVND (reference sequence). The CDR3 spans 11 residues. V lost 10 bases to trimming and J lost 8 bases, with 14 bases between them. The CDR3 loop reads CANRVPEGYTF. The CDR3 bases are TGTGCCAACCGGGTCCCGGAAGGCTACACCTTC.

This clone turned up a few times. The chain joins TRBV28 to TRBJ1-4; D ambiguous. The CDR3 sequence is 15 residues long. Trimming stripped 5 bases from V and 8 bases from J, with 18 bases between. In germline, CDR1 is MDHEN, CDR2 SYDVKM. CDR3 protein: CASSLGRGFGEKLFF. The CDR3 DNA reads TGTGCCAGCAGTCTCGGACGCGGGTTCGGGGAAAAACTGTTTTTT.